This TCR beta chain was found in a study of T cell responses to AZD1222 COVID-19 vaccine. Whole-study results and caveats: Repertoires in all cases were sampled only once the peak T cell response had passed. Baseline serology detected seropositivity in only 5 to 7 AZD1222 recipients. Nearly half of the spike-specific TCRs reportedly recognize variant regions that carry no mutations. The study found Spike-specific TCR breadth and depth rose after two AZD1222 doses.

The table came from immunoSEQ multiplex PCR; TCRdb's copy has only in-frame clones and leaves some out. The sample has approximately 150,000 clones, about 92% seen once. This clone has a single count. Its antigen remains unknown. The sequencing used peripheral blood, collected on day 0 of AZD1222 vaccination. The clonotype originates from an adult in good health.

The CDR3 DNA is TGCGCCAGCAGCTTACCGGGACAGGGGGGAACTGAAGCTTTCTTT. This translates into CASSLPGQGGTEAFF. The chain carries TRBV5-1 and TRBJ1-1, with TRBD1 identical over 11 bases. The CDR3 spans 15 residues. Unmatched junction bases numbered 5, after V lost 2 bases and J lost 5 bases. CDR1 and CDR2 from the germline V gene are SGHRS and YFSETQ.